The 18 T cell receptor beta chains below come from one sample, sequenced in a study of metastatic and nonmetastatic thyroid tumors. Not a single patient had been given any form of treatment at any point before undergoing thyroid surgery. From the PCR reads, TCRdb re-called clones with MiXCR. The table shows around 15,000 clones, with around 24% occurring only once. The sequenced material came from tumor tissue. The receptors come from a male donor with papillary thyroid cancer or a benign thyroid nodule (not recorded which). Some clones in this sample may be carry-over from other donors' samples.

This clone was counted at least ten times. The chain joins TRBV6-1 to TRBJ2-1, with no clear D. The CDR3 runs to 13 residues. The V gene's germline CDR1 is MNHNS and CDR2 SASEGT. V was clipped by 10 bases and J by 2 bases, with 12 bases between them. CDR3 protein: CATNNGPYNEQFF. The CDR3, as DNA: TGTGCCACCAACAACGGGCCCTACAATGAGCAGTTCTTC.

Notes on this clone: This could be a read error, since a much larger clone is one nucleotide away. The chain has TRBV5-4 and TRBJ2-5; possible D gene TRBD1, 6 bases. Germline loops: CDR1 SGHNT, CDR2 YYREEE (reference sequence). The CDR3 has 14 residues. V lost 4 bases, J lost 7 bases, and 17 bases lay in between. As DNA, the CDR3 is TGTGCCAGCAGCCGACAGGTGTCGGTTGGGACCCAGTACTTC. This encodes CASSRQVSVGTQYF.

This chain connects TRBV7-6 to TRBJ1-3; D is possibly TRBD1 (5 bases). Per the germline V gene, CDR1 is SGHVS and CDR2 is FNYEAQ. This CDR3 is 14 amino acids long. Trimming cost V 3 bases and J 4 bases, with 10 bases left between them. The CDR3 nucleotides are TGTGCCAGCAGCTTGGGGGGGTCCGGAAACACCATATATTTT. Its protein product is CASSLGGSGNTIYF.

The DNA for the CDR3 is TGCAGTGCTCGACTACAGGAGTTCCAAGAGACCCAGTACTTC. It encodes CSARLQEFQETQYF. This chain links TRBV20-1 with TRBJ2-5; possibly TRBD1 or TRBD2 for D (5 bases each). Germline V gene lookup returns CDR1 DFQATT and CDR2 SNEGSKA (reference sequence). The CDR3 runs to 14 residues. The ends were cut back, 5 bases at V and 1 base at J, with 14 bases in the middle.

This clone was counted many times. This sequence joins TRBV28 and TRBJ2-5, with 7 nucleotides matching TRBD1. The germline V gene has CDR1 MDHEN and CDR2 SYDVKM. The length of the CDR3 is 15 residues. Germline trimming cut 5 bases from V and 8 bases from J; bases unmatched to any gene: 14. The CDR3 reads CASSTPGTDPRTQYF. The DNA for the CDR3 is TGTGCCAGCAGTACCCCGGGGACAGACCCCCGTACCCAGTACTTC.

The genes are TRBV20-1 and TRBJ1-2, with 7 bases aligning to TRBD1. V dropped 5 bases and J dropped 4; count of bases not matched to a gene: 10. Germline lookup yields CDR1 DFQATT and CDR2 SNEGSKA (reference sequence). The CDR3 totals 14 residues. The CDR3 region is CSARIGQESYGYTF. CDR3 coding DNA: TGCAGTGCTCGTATCGGACAGGAATCCTATGGCTACACCTTC.

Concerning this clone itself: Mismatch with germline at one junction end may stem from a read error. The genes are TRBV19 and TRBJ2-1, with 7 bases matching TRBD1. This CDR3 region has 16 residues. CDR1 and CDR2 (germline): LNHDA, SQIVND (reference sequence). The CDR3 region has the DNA TGTGCCATTAGTAAACCTGGACAGGAGATTAACAATGAGCAGTTCTTC. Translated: CAISKPGQEINNEQFF.

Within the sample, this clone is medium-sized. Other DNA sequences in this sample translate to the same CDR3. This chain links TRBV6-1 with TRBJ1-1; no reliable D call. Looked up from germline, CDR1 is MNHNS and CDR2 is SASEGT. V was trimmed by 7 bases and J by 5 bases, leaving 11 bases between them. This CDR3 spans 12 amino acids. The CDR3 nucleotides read TGTGCCAGCACCCTCACCGGGACTGAAGCTTTCTTT. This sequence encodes CASTLTGTEAFF.

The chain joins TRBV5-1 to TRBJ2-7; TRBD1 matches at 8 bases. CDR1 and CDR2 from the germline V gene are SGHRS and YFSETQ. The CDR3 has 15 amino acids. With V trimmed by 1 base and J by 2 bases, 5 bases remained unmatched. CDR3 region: CASSLSQGGTYEQYF. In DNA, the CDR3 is TGCGCCAGCAGCTTGTCACAGGGGGGCACCTACGAGCAGTACTTC.

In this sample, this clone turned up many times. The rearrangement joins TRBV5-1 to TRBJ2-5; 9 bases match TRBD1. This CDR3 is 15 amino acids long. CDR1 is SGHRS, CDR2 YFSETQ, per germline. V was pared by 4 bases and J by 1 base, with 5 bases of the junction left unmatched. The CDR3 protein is CASSQLTGGQETQYF. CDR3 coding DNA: TGCGCCAGCAGCCAGCTGACAGGGGGCCAAGAGACCCAGTACTTC.

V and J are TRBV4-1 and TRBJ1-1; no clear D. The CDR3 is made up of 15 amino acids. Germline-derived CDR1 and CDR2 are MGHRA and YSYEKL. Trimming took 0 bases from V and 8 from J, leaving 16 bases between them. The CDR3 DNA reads TGCGCCAGCAGCCAAGACCCCACGAGCCCATGGGAAGCTTTCTTT. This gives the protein CASSQDPTSPWEAFF.

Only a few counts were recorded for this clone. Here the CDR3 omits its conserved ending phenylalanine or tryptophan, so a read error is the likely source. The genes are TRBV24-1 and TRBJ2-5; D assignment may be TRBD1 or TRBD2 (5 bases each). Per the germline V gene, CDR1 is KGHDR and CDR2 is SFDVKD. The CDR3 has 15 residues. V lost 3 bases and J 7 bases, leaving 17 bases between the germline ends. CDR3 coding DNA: TGTGCCACCAGTGATCTCGGGACCGCAAGGGGGACCCAGTACTTA. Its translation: CATSDLGTARGTQYL.

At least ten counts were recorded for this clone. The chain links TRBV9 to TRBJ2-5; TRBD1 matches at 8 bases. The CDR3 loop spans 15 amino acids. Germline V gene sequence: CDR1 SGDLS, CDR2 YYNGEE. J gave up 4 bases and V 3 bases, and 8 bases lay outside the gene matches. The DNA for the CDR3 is TGTGCCAGCAGCGACCGGACAGGGCGAGGAGAGACCCAGTACTTC. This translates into CASSDRTGRGETQYF.

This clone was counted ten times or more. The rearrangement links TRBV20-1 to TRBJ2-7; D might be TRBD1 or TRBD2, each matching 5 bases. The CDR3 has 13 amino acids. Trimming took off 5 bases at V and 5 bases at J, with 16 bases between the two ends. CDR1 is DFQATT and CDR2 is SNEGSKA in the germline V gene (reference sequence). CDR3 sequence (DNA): TGCAGTGCTGTATCGGGGAAGGGGAACGAGCAGTACTTC. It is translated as CSAVSGKGNEQYF.

The CDR3 sequence: CAWIRLPDNYGYTF. DNA for the CDR3: TGTGCCTGGATCCGACTCCCAGATAACTATGGCTACACCTTC. The chain carries TRBV30 and TRBJ1-2; D gene uncertain. The CDR3 is 14 amino acids. V lost 4 bases and J lost 1, with 13 bases in between. Germline values: CDR1 GTSNPN, CDR2 SVGIG (reference sequence).

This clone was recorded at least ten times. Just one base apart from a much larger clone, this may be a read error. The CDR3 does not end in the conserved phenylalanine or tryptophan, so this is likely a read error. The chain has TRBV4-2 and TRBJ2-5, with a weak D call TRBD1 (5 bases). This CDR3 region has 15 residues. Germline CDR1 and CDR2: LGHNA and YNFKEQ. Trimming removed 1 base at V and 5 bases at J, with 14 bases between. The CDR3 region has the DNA TGTGCCAGCAGCCAAGCCTCAGGGCTAGGGGAGACCCAGTACCTC. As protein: CASSQASGLGETQYL.

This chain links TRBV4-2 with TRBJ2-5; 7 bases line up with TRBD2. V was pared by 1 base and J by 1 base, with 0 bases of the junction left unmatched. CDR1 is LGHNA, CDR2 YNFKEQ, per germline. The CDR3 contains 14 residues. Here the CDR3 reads CASSQGGGQETQYF. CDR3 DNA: TGTGCCAGCAGCCAAGGGGGGGGCCAAGAGACCCAGTACTTC.

CDR3 nucleotide sequence: TGTGCCAGCAGCTTAGGAGACAGCGACCCTTTGGAGCAGTACTTC. The encoded protein is CASSLGDSDPLEQYF. The rearrangement uses TRBV7-6 and TRBJ2-7; maybe TRBD1 (5 bases). The CDR3 totals 15 residues. Per the germline V gene, CDR1 is SGHVS and CDR2 is FNYEAQ. Trimming cost V 1 base and J 7 bases, with 17 bases left between them.